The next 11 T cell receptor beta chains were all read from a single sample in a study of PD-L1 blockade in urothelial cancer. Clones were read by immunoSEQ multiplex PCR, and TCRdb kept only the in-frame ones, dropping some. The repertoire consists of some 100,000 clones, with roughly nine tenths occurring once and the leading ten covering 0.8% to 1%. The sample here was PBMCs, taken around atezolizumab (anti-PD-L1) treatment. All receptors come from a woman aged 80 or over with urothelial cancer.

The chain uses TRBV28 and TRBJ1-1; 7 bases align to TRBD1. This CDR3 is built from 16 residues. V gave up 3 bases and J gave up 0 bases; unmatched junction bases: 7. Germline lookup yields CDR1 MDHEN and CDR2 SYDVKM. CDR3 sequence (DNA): TGTGCCAGCAGTTTCTCCGGGACAGCCTTGAACACTGAAGCTTTCTTT. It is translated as CASSFSGTALNTEAFF. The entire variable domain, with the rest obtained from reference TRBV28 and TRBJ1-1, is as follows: DVKVTQSSRYLVKRTGEKVFLECVQDMDHENMFWYRQDPGLGLRLIYFSYDVKMKEKGDIPEGYSVSREKKERFSLILESASTNQTSMYLCASSFSGTALNTEAFFGQGTRLTVV.

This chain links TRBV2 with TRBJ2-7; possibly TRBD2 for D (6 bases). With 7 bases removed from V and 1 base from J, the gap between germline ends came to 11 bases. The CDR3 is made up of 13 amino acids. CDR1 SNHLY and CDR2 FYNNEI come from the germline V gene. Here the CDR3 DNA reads TGTGCCAGCATTGGCGGGGTGTCCTACGAGCAGTACTTC. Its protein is CASIGGVSYEQYF.

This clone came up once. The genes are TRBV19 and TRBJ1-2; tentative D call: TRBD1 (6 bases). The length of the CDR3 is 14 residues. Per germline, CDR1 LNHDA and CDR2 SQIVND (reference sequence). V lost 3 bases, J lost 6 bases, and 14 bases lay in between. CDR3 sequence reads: CASSINRVEHGYTF. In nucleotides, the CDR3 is TGTGCCAGTAGTATCAACAGGGTCGAGCATGGCTACACCTTC.

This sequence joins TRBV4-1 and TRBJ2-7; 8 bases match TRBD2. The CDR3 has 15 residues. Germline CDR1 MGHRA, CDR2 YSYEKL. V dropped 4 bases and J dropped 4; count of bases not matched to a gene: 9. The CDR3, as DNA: TGCGCCAGCAGCCCCCGCGGGGCTAGCGGGTACGAGCAGTACTTC. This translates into CASSPRGASGYEQYF.

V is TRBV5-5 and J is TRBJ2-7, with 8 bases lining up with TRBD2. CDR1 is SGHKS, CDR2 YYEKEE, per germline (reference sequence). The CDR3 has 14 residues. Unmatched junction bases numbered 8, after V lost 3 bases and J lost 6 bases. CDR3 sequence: CASSSGHREGEQYF. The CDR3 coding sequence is TGTGCCAGCAGCTCCGGACACCGGGAGGGCGAGCAGTACTTC.

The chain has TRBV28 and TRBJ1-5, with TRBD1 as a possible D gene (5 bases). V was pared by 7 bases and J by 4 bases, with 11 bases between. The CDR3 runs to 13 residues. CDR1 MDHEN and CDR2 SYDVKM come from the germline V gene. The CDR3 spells CASTGHLNQPQHF. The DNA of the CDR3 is TGTGCCAGCACCGGACACCTTAATCAGCCCCAGCATTTT.

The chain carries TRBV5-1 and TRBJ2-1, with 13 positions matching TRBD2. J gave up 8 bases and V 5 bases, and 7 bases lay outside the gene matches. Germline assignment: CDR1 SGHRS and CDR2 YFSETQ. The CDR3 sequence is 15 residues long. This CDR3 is CASRPGTSGNDEQFF. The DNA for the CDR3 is TGCGCCAGCAGACCCGGGACTAGCGGGAACGATGAGCAGTTCTTC.

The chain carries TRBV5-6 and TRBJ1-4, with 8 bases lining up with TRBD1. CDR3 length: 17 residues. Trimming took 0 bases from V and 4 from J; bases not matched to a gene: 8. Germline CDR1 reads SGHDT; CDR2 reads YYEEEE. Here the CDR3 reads CASSLETGAGINEKLFF. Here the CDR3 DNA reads TGTGCCAGCAGCTTGGAGACAGGGGCCGGGATTAATGAAAAACTGTTTTTT.

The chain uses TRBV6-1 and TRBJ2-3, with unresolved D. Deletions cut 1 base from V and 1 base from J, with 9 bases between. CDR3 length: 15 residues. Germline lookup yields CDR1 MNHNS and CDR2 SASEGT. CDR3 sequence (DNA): TGTGCCAGCAGTGAAGTCAGTATTGGCACAGATACGCAGTATTTT. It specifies CASSEVSIGTDTQYF.

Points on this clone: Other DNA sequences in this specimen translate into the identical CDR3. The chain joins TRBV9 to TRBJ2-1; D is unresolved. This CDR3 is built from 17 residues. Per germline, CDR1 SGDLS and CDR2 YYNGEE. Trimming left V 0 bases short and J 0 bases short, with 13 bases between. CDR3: CASSVESGSSSYNEQFF. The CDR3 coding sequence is TGTGCCAGCAGCGTAGAATCCGGTTCAAGCTCCTACAATGAGCAGTTCTTC.

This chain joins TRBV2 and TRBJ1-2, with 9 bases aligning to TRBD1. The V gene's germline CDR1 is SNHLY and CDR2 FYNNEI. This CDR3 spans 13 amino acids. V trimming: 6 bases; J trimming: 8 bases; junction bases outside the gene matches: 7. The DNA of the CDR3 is TGTGCCAGCAGCGAACAGGGGGCGGAGGGCTACACCTTC. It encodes CASSEQGAEGYTF.